The clone carrying this TCR beta chain was seen a handful of times. Its antigen is currently unknown. This sample is drawn from a study of cytomegalovirus exposure and HLA in healthy donors. Study-wide findings and caveats: Later analysis associated a missense DCLRE1C variant with TCR beta V- and J-gene trimming.

Primers for the PCR totalled 60 Vbeta and 13 Jbeta. Study processing details: The authors later counted 65 million to 90 million unique TCR beta chains, roughly 10 million of them shared. Assay used: immunoSEQ multiplex PCR; TCRdb lists only in-frame clones, some missing. Clone size and V and J calls were adopted from that table, with D and trimming inferred from the DNA. The data show more than 95,000 clones, 70% to 85% seen once. Germline lookup yields CDR1 SGHVS and CDR2 FNYEAQ. The V gene lost 5 bases and the J gene lost 11 bases, with 19 bases spanning the gap. The CDR3 is 13 residues long. Material: PBMCs. This chain connects TRBV7-6 to TRBJ2-7, with TRBD1 as a possible D gene (6 bases). This TCR derives from a woman in her fifties or sixties in good health and CMV-seropositive. As DNA, the CDR3 is TGTGCCAGCAGCCTCCTACAAGAGGGGGAAAAGTACTTC. Translated, it gives CASSLLQEGEKYF.